The rows below give T cell receptor beta chains drawn from one sample of a study of CD8 T cells in ankylosing spondylitis. TCRdb analysed the 5' RACE reads with MiXCR anew, one entry per CDR3 protein. The sample has fewer than 350,000 distinct CDR3 sequences; approximately 10% are singletons. The sample was blood, either unsorted or a sorted T cell fraction (not recorded which). The receptors here all came from a female donor with ankylosing spondylitis or in good health (not recorded which). Each CDR3 is given with its conserved first and last residue. D genes are given only for firm matches. The size of a clone is reported for some rows only, either as once, few or many, or as a class for expanded clones.

clone_size	d_call	v_call	j_call	cdr3_nt	cdr3_aa
NA	NA	TRBV5-1	TRBJ2-5	TGCGCCAGCAGCCAGACAGGCCAAGAGACCCAGTACTTC	CASSQTGQETQYF
few	NA	TRBV3-1	TRBJ2-1	TGTGCCAGCAGCCAAGATTGGCAGCGCCACAATGAGCAGTTCTTC	CASSQDWQRHNEQFF
NA	NA	TRBV28	TRBJ2-7	TGTGCCAGCAGCTCCCTTTCCTACGTGCAGTACTTC	CASSSLSYVQYF
many	TRBD1	TRBV5-1	TRBJ1-1	TGCGCCAGCACCTCCGGGACAGGGGGCACTGAAGCTTTCTTT	CASTSGTGGTEAFF
NA	NA	TRBV20-1	TRBJ1-2	TGCAGTGCTAGAGCTGCAGGGGAAGGCTATGGCTACACCTTC	CSARAAGEGYGYTF
NA	TRBD1	TRBV20-1	TRBJ2-7	TGCAGTGCTAGGCTAGACAGGGGACGTCCTTACGAGCATTACTTC	CSARLDRGRPYEHYF
NA	TRBD2	TRBV3-1	TRBJ2-5	TGTGCCAGCAGCCAGACACTAGCGGCACAAGAGACCCAGTACTTC	CASSQTLAAQETQYF
many	TRBD1	TRBV9	TRBJ2-1	TGTGCCAGCAGCGTAGGACAGGGGCCCTACAATGAGCAGTTCTTC	CASSVGQGPYNEQFF
many	NA	TRBV28	TRBJ1-6	TGTGCCAGCAGCCGACGGTTGAATAATTCACCCCTCCACTTT	CASSRRLNNSPLHF
NA	TRBD1	TRBV4-3	TRBJ2-1	TGCGCCAGCAGCCAAGTGCCGGGACAGGCTAACAATGAGCAGTTCTTC	CASSQVPGQANNEQFF
many	NA	TRBV20-1	TRBJ2-7	TGCAGTGCTAGTGGGTCGGGCGGGAACTCCTACGAGCAGTACTTC	CSASGSGGNSYEQYF
many	NA	TRBV20-1	TRBJ1-1	TGCAGTGTTAAGCCGACCGCTGAAGCTTTCTTT	CSVKPTAEAFF
few	NA	TRBV28	TRBJ2-4	TGTGCCAGCAGTCACCCCACGCGGGGCATAACTCAGTACTTC	CASSHPTRGITQYF
NA	NA	TRBV5-1	TRBJ2-1	TGCGCCAGCAGCTTGGGCCCGGGGAGCTCCTACAATGAGCAGTTCTTC	CASSLGPGSSYNEQFF
NA	NA	TRBV7-8	TRBJ2-5	TGTGCCAGCAGCCTGGAGCGGCGGACCCAGTACTTC	CASSLERRTQYF
many	TRBD1	TRBV6-1	TRBJ2-2	TGTGCCAGCAGTAAGCAGGGGGCGAACACCGGGGAGCTGTTTTTT	CASSKQGANTGELFF
few	TRBD2	TRBV12-3/TRBV12-4	TRBJ2-5	TGTGCCAGCAGTTTAGAGGTTAGCGGGGAAGGAGAGACCCAGTACTTC	CASSLEVSGEGETQYF
many	NA	TRBV7-6	TRBJ1-2	TGTGCCAGCAGCTTAGGGGCGATAGGGGGACTTAGCTATGGCTACACCTTC	CASSLGAIGGLSYGYTF
few	NA	TRBV12-3/TRBV12-4	TRBJ1-5	TGTGCCAGCACCATTAAGTTAGGGGAAAATAGCAATCAGCCCCAGCATTTT	CASTIKLGENSNQPQHF
few	TRBD2	TRBV5-6	TRBJ2-1	TGTGCCAGCAGCTCAGAAGATGGTACTAGCGTGCCATACAATGAGCAGTTCTTC	CASSSEDGTSVPYNEQFF
many	NA	TRBV29-1	TRBJ1-1	TGCAGCGTTGTCGGGACTCTGAACACTGAAGCTTTCTTT	CSVVGTLNTEAFF
NA	NA	TRBV7-2	TRBJ2-5	TGTGCCAGCAGCTTAGCGGTCCGGGGGACCCAGTACTTC	CASSLAVRGTQYF
many	NA	TRBV5-1	TRBJ1-1	TGCGCCAGCAGCTTGGTTTTACAGGGTCAAGGTCGGGACACTGAAGCTTTCTTT	CASSLVLQGQGRDTEAFF